The rows below give T cell receptor beta chains drawn from one sample of a study of blood T cell repertoires in COVID-19. Profiled with immunoSEQ multiplex PCR; TCRdb holds only in-frame clones, not every one. The sample gives around 380,000 clones, over 65% of which show up once; around 1.1% is in the top ten. Sequenced material: peripheral blood. Every receptor here comes from a human donor with acute or convalescent COVID-19. The donor label of this sample is uncertain. CDR3s include the opening cysteine and the closing phenylalanine or tryptophan. D genes are given only for firm matches. The size entry is marked missing in some rows and otherwise reads once, few, many or a size class.

v_gene	len	abundance	j_gene	d_gene	CDR3aa	CDR3nt
TRBV5-1	16	NA	TRBJ1-1	TRBD1	CASSLALRQGSPEAFF	TGCGCCAGCAGCTTGGCACTAAGACAGGGGAGCCCTGAAGCTTTCTTT
TRBV2	14	NA	TRBJ1-1	NA	CASTFGGRGTEAFF	TGTGCCAGCACGTTTGGGGGGAGGGGTACTGAAGCTTTCTTT
TRBV2	14	NA	TRBJ2-5	NA	CASMSSGQGKTQYF	TGTGCCAGCATGTCTAGCGGCCAGGGGAAGACCCAGTACTTC
TRBV11-2	14	once	TRBJ2-3	NA	CASSTRDFTDTQYF	TGTGCCAGCAGCACTAGGGACTTCACAGATACGCAGTATTTT
TRBV5-1	14	NA	TRBJ2-3	NA	CASSGGYGTDTQYF	TGCGCCAGCAGCGGAGGATACGGCACAGATACGCAGTATTTT
TRBV11-2	13	once	TRBJ1-2	NA	CASSFGGGYGYTF	TGTGCCAGCAGCTTTGGCGGAGGCTATGGCTACACCTTC
TRBV6-6	15	once	TRBJ1-6	TRBD1	CASSQRTGGNSPLHF	TGTGCCAGCAGTCAGCGGACAGGCGGTAATTCACCCCTCCACTTT
TRBV11-2	13	NA	TRBJ1-2	TRBD1	CASSRQGYYGYTF	TGTGCCAGCAGCCGACAGGGTTACTATGGCTACACCTTC
TRBV6-6	15	NA	TRBJ1-2	NA	CASSDDRKANYGYTF	TGTGCCAGCAGTGACGACAGGAAGGCTAACTATGGCTACACCTTC
TRBV5-1	15	NA	TRBJ2-7	NA	CASSPRGNPSYEQYF	TGCGCCAGCAGCCCCCGGGGGAACCCCTCCTACGAGCAGTACTTC
TRBV6-5	13	NA	TRBJ2-7	TRBD1	CASNRDRYYEQYF	TGTGCCAGCAACCGGGACAGATACTACGAGCAGTACTTC
TRBV15	11	NA	TRBJ2-1	TRBD2	CATSSTGGLFF	TGTGCCACCAGCAGCACGGGAGGTCTGTTCTTC
TRBV5-5	13	NA	TRBJ2-5	TRBD2	CASRGGSRETQYF	TGTGCCAGCAGAGGCGGGAGCCGTGAGACCCAGTACTTC
TRBV28	13	once	TRBJ1-2	NA	CASWGQREGGYTF	TGTGCCAGCTGGGGGCAGAGGGAGGGTGGCTACACCTTC
TRBV3-1/TRBV3-2	15	NA	TRBJ1-6	NA	CASSQVYSTYSPLHF	TGTGCCAGCAGCCAAGTTTACAGCACGTATTCACCCCTCCACTTT
TRBV11-2	15	NA	TRBJ2-5	NA	CASSLAAGRGETQYF	TGTGCCAGCAGCTTAGCGGCGGGTAGGGGGGAGACCCAGTACTTC
TRBV27	12	NA	TRBJ2-1	NA	CASSTGVNEQFF	TGTGCCAGCAGTACCGGGGTGAATGAGCAGTTCTTC
TRBV5-5	13	NA	TRBJ2-7	NA	CASSFQGGYEQYF	TGTGCCAGCAGCTTCCAGGGTGGGTACGAGCAGTACTTC
TRBV5-1	15	NA	TRBJ2-5	NA	CASSLEGGGSETQYF	TGCGCCAGCAGCTTGGAGGGAGGGGGAAGTGAGACCCAGTACTTC
TRBV18	14	NA	TRBJ2-7	NA	CASSPPGPKAGQYF	TGTGCCAGCTCACCACCGGGCCCCAAGGCTGGGCAGTACTTC
TRBV15	14	NA	TRBJ1-1	NA	CATGPRGDSTEAFF	TGTGCCACCGGCCCCAGGGGCGATAGCACTGAAGCTTTCTTT
TRBV3-1/TRBV3-2	13	NA	TRBJ2-1	TRBD2	CASSLGGLAWQFF	TGTGCCAGCAGCCTAGGAGGACTAGCATGGCAGTTCTTC
TRBV5-4	15	NA	TRBJ2-3	NA	CASSLVQAATDTQYF	TGTGCCAGCAGCTTGGTTCAGGCTGCCACAGATACGCAGTATTTT
TRBV6-5	15	NA	TRBJ2-1	NA	CASRTGSLSYNEQFF	TGTGCCAGCAGAACCGGGTCGCTCTCCTACAATGAGCAGTTCTTC
TRBV19	18	NA	TRBJ1-4	NA	CASTSPGGGTWYNEKLFF	TGTGCCAGTACCTCCCCCGGGGGGGGGACATGGTATAATGAAAAACTGTTTTTT
TRBV5-1	14	NA	TRBJ2-2	NA	CASSSRIDTGELFF	TGCGCCAGCAGCTCGCGCATAGACACCGGGGAGCTGTTTTTT
TRBV19	14	NA	TRBJ2-1	NA	CASSIRVTANEQFF	TGTGCCAGTAGTATCCGGGTCACCGCCAATGAGCAGTTCTTC
TRBV7-8	12	few	TRBJ1-4	TRBD1	CASSTGVEKLFF	TGTGCCAGCAGCACAGGGGTTGAAAAACTGTTTTTT
TRBV20-1	11	NA	TRBJ2-7	NA	CSARANYEQYF	TGCAGTGCTAGAGCAAACTACGAGCAGTACTTC
TRBV27	14	NA	TRBJ1-6	NA	CASRFGPVNSPLHF	TGTGCCAGCAGGTTTGGTCCAGTAAATTCACCCCTCCACTTT
TRBV30	12	NA	TRBJ2-5	NA	CAWMSGGETQYF	TGTGCCTGGATGTCGGGTGGGGAGACCCAGTACTTC
TRBV6-4	14	few	TRBJ2-5	NA	CASSDIQGQETQYF	TGTGCCAGCAGTGATATCCAGGGACAAGAGACCCAGTACTTC
TRBV18	14	NA	TRBJ1-6	NA	CASSPGGTISPLHF	TGTGCCAGCTCACCGGGCGGGACGATTTCACCCCTCCACTTT
TRBV5-1	13	NA	TRBJ1-4	NA	CASSTGPNEKLFF	TGCGCCAGCAGCACAGGGCCCAATGAAAAACTGTTTTTT
TRBV11-3	14	NA	TRBJ1-5	NA	CASSPTGFNQPQHF	TGTGCCAGCAGTCCGACAGGATTCAATCAGCCCCAGCATTTT
TRBV11-2	16	few	TRBJ2-7	NA	CASSLLAGTSSYEQYF	TGTGCCAGCAGCTTACTCGCGGGGACCAGCTCCTACGAGCAGTACTTC
TRBV11-2	14	NA	TRBJ2-1	NA	CASSLGATNNEQFF	TGTGCCAGCAGCTTAGGGGCCACAAACAATGAGCAGTTCTTC
TRBV3-1/TRBV3-2	15	NA	TRBJ1-1	NA	CASRPTQGTYTEAFF	TGTGCCAGCAGGCCTACCCAGGGAACTTACACTGAAGCTTTCTTT
TRBV3-1/TRBV3-2	15	once	TRBJ1-1	NA	CASTAADRLNTEAFF	TGTGCCAGCACCGCCGCCGACAGACTGAACACTGAAGCTTTCTTT
TRBV4-1	17	NA	TRBJ1-1	NA	CASSHPSRRGLNTEAFF	TGCGCCAGCAGCCATCCCTCCAGGCGAGGGCTGAACACTGAAGCTTTCTTT
TRBV18	14	NA	TRBJ1-2	NA	CASSLMDEGYGYTF	TGTGCCAGCTCTCTAATGGACGAGGGCTATGGCTACACCTTC
TRBV7-8	15	NA	TRBJ2-7	NA	CASSLVAASSYEQYF	TGTGCCAGCAGCTTAGTAGCAGCCTCCTCCTACGAGCAGTACTTC
TRBV27	18	NA	TRBJ1-6	NA	CASSLLSGQGSSFSPLHF	TGTGCCAGCAGTTTACTTTCCGGCCAGGGATCAAGTTTTTCACCCCTCCACTTT
TRBV7-8	15	NA	TRBJ2-7	TRBD1	CASSFETGQIYEQYF	TGTGCCAGCAGCTTTGAAACGGGACAGATTTACGAGCAGTACTTC
TRBV10-2	15	NA	TRBJ2-3	TRBD2	CASREGTSGTDTQYF	TGCGCCAGCAGAGAAGGGACTAGCGGCACAGATACGCAGTATTTT
TRBV4-2	16	NA	TRBJ1-4	NA	CASSQGAELGDEKLFF	TGTGCCAGCAGCCAAGGGGCAGAGTTAGGGGATGAAAAACTGTTTTTT
TRBV7-2	14	NA	TRBJ2-5	TRBD2	CASSLDKRGGTQYF	TGTGCCAGCAGCTTAGATAAGCGGGGGGGCACCCAGTACTTC
TRBV5-5	11	few	TRBJ2-1	NA	CASSLLNEQFF	TGTGCCAGCAGCTTACTTAATGAGCAGTTCTTC
TRBV9	15	NA	TRBJ1-5	NA	CASSVGGTSNQPQHF	TGTGCCAGCAGCGTCGGGGGGACAAGCAATCAGCCCCAGCATTTT
TRBV2	13	NA	TRBJ1-6	TRBD1	CASSGQGGSPLHF	TGTGCCAGCAGTGGACAGGGGGGCTCACCCCTCCACTTT
TRBV3-1/TRBV3-2	14	NA	TRBJ1-1	TRBD1	CASSQEGTGFKAFF	TGTGCCAGCAGCCAAGAGGGGACAGGGTTTAAAGCTTTCTTT
TRBV28	14	NA	TRBJ1-1	TRBD1	CASSLNPGTGNVFF	TGTGCCAGCAGTTTAAATCCGGGGACAGGGAATGTTTTCTTT
TRBV6-2/TRBV6-3	16	NA	TRBJ1-3	TRBD1	CASSPRQGSSGNTIYF	TGTGCCAGCAGCCCCAGACAGGGTTCGAGTGGAAACACCATATATTTT
TRBV2	10	NA	TRBJ2-1	NA	CASSVDEQFF	TGTGCCAGCTCCGTCGATGAGCAGTTCTTC
TRBV6-5	15	NA	TRBJ1-2	NA	CASSGALFSVGGYTF	TGTGCCAGCTCGGGAGCCCTCTTCTCCGTCGGTGGCTACACCTTC